Detailed here is one TCR beta chain. Its specificity is unknown. The data belong to a study of T cell responses to AZD1222 COVID-19 vaccine. About the research overall: Second doses at about 4 or about 12 weeks were pooled.

Study-wide findings and caveats: The breadth and depth of Spike-specific TCRs increased once two AZD1222 doses had been given. Donor demographics were predominantly white British with a female majority; clonal diversity may be underestimated.

Measured with immunoSEQ multiplex PCR; TCRdb has only the in-frame clones, and not every one. Found here are about 68,000 clones, roughly 90% of them singletons; the top ten hold under 8.5%. J gave up 3 bases and V 3 bases, and 4 bases lay outside the gene matches. This CDR3 has 14 residues. CDR1 and CDR2 (germline): SGDLS, YYNGEE. The rearrangement uses TRBV9 and TRBJ2-7; 9 nucleotides line up with TRBD1. This receptor was obtained from an adult in good health. Here the sequenced sample was peripheral blood, taken on day 0 of AZD1222 vaccination. The DNA for the CDR3 is TGTGCCAGCAGCGCAGGACAGGGGAACTACGAGCAGTACTTC. Its translation is CASSAGQGNYEQYF.